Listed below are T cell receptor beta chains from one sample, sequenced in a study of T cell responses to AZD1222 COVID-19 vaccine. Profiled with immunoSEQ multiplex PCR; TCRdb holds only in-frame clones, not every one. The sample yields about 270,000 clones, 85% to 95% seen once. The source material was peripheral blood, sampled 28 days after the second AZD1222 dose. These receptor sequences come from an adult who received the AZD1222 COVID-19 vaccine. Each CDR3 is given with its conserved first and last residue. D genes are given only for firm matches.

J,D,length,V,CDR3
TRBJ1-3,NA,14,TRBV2,CASSAGLSGNTIYF
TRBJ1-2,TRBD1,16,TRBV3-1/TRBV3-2,CASSPISPGQGYGYTF
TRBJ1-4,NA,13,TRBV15,CATSPWANEKLFF
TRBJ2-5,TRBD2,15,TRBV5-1,CASSLGSGGQETQYF
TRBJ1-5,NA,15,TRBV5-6,CASNLGGFGNQPQHF
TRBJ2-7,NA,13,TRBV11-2,CASSLRTLYEQYF
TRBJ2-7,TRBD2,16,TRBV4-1,CASSHPLSGGVYEQYF
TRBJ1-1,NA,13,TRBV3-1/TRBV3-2,CASSQGRTALAFF
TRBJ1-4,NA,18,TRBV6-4,CASRVHNRVGATNEKLFF
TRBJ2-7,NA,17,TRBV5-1,CASSSHTGASSSYEQYF
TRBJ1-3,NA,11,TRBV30,CAWAMGNTIYF
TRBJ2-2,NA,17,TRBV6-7,CASTRPPTMSFTGELFF
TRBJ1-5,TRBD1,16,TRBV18,CASSPTTGGRDQPQHF
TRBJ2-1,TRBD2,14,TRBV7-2,CASSLGLAGNEQFF